Listed below are T cell receptor beta chains from one sample, sequenced in a study of CD8 T cells in Susac syndrome. TCRdb redid the calling of the immunoSEQ multiplex PCR reads with MiXCR, one entry per CDR3 protein. Counted here are roughly 120,000 distinct CDR3 sequences, approximately 95% occurring once; the ten biggest clones make up approximately 0.29%. The sequenced sample was CD8+ T cells from PBMCs. The source of these receptors is a human donor with multiple sclerosis. CDR3s include the opening cysteine and the closing phenylalanine or tryptophan. A D gene is named only where the DNA matches it firmly. Size tells how often a clone was seen (once, few, many) or the class of an expanded clone, and some rows leave it out.

.	TRBV7-6	.	TRBJ2-3	TGTGCCAGCAGGTTGACAGGGACTGGCACAGATACGCAGTATTTT	CASRLTGTGTDTQYF
.	TRBV9	.	TRBJ2-6	TGTGCCAGCAGCGTAGAGTCGGGTTCCGGGGCCAACGTCCTGACTTTC	CASSVESGSGANVLTF
TRBD2	TRBV11-3	.	TRBJ2-7	TGTGCCAGCAGCTCAGACCGGGAGGCCTACGAGCAGTACTTC	CASSSDREAYEQYF
TRBD2	TRBV14	.	TRBJ2-5	TGTGCCAGCAGCCAAAAGAAGCGGGAGCTAGAGACCCAGTACTTC	CASSQKKRELETQYF
TRBD1	TRBV13	.	TRBJ1-5	TGTGCCAGCAGCTTAGGCCAGGGGGTCAATCAGCCCCAGCATTTT	CASSLGQGVNQPQHF
TRBD1	TRBV28	.	TRBJ1-2	TGTGCCAGCACCCAGGGGGGCTATGGCTACACCTTC	CASTQGGYGYTF
TRBD1	TRBV6-6	.	TRBJ2-6	TGTGCCAGCAGAAGAAGGGGGCCTGGGGCCAACGTCCTGACTTTC	CASRRRGPGANVLTF
.	TRBV6-4	.	TRBJ2-2	TGTGCCAGCAGCGTACGGCCGGCGGGGGAGCTGTTTTTT	CASSVRPAGELFF
TRBD1	TRBV24-1	.	TRBJ2-7	TGTGCCACCGGGACAGGGACCGAGCAGTACTTC	CATGTGTEQYF
.	TRBV6-1	.	TRBJ1-1	TGTGCCAGCAGTCCCCGGGGGTTTCAAGGTTTCACTGAAGCTTTCTTT	CASSPRGFQGFTEAFF
.	TRBV19	.	TRBJ1-1	TGTGCCAGTAGTGTTCAGGTAGACACTGAAGCTTTCTTT	CASSVQVDTEAFF
TRBD1	TRBV29-1	.	TRBJ2-7	TGCAGCGTTGACTATGGGACAGGGAAGTCCTACGAGCAGTACTTC	CSVDYGTGKSYEQYF
.	TRBV5-6	.	TRBJ2-1	TGTGCCAGCAGCTTGGGGAGGTCCCTTCTCGATGAGCAGTTCTTC	CASSLGRSLLDEQFF
TRBD1	TRBV5-1	.	TRBJ1-1	TGCGCCAGCAGCTTGGAGGGACAGCTGAACACTGAAGCTTTCTTT	CASSLEGQLNTEAFF
.	TRBV9	.	TRBJ1-2	TGTGCCAGCAGCCCCTCACCTGCGCATGGCTACACCTTC	CASSPSPAHGYTF
.	TRBV27	many	TRBJ1-5	TGTGCCAGCAGTTTGGGGAGCAATCAGCCCCAGCATTTT	CASSLGSNQPQHF
TRBD2	TRBV7-3	.	TRBJ2-1	TGTGCCAGCAGCTTAACTCATAGCGGGAGGGCTTATGAGCAGTTCTTC	CASSLTHSGRAYEQFF
TRBD1	TRBV19	.	TRBJ1-5	TGTGCCAGTAGTAAAGGGCACAGGGGGCGTCAGCCCCAGCATTTT	CASSKGHRGRQPQHF
.	TRBV5-4	.	TRBJ1-6	TGTGCCAGCAGCTTGATTGAGGGGATCGATTCACCCCTCCACTTT	CASSLIEGIDSPLHF
TRBD1	TRBV29-1	.	TRBJ2-1	TGCAGCGGCCAACAGGGGTACAATGAGCAGTTCTTC	CSGQQGYNEQFF
.	TRBV30	.	TRBJ2-7	TGTGCTGGAGGCTGGGGGAGCTACGAGCAGTACTTC	CAGGWGSYEQYF
.	TRBV7-6	.	TRBJ2-5	TGTGCCAGCAGCTCGCGGCATGGGACCAGGTCAGAGACCCAGTACTTC	CASSSRHGTRSETQYF
.	TRBV4-2	.	TRBJ2-5	TGTGCCAGCAGCCAAGATATTCAGGGGGGGCGCCAAGAGACCCAGTACTTC	CASSQDIQGGRQETQYF
.	TRBV6-1	.	TRBJ1-5	TGTGCCAGCAGGGGGACGAGCAATCAGCCCCAGCATTTT	CASRGTSNQPQHF
.	TRBV20-1	.	TRBJ1-1	TGCAGTGCTTGGGACTCTGGAGCTTTCTTT	CSAWDSGAFF
.	TRBV6-5	.	TRBJ1-2	TGTGCCAGCAGTTACTCGAAAGGGGCGAGCGGCTACACCTTC	CASSYSKGASGYTF
.	TRBV19	.	TRBJ1-2	TGTGCCAGTTCTTCTTTCTCGGGAAACTATGGCTACACCTTC	CASSSFSGNYGYTF
.	TRBV2	.	TRBJ1-5	TGTGCCAGCAGTGTAGTCGGGGGCGCTCAGCCCCAGCATTTT	CASSVVGGAQPQHF
TRBD2	TRBV6-5	.	TRBJ2-1	TGTGCCAGCAGCAGCGGGAGGGCGGATGAGCAGTTCTTC	CASSSGRADEQFF
.	TRBV6-2/TRBV6-3	few	TRBJ1-5	TGTGCCAGCAGTTCGGGGAGCAATCAGCCCCAGCATTTT	CASSSGSNQPQHF
.	TRBV3-1	.	TRBJ1-5	TGTGCCAGCAGCCAAGGGTTCGGGAGTTACAATCAGCCCCAGCATTTT	CASSQGFGSYNQPQHF
.	TRBV11-2	.	TRBJ2-5	TGTGCCAGCAGCCCGGGACTGGCAGAGACCCAGTACTTC	CASSPGLAETQYF
TRBD1	TRBV6-7	.	TRBJ1-5	TGTGCCGGTCCCTATGGCCCGGGACAGGGACACAATCAGCCCCAGCATTTT	CAGPYGPGQGHNQPQHF
TRBD2	TRBV3-1	.	TRBJ2-2	TGTGCCAGCAGCCCCCCGGGGACTAGCGGGAGATTCAACACCGGGGAGCTGTTTTTT	CASSPPGTSGRFNTGELFF
TRBD1	TRBV9	.	TRBJ2-3	TGTGCCAGCAGGGGGGACAGTGTAGATACGCAGTATTTT	CASRGDSVDTQYF
.	TRBV14	once	TRBJ2-7	TGTGCCAGCATTCCCGGGACGGGCGCCACCGAGCAGTACTTC	CASIPGTGATEQYF
TRBD2	TRBV29-1	few	TRBJ2-7	TGCAGCGCCGGGACTAGCGGAGACTACGAGCAGTACTTC	CSAGTSGDYEQYF
.	TRBV25-1	.	TRBJ2-2	TGTGCCAGCAGTGAAGGGAGTAGCGCCGGGGAGCTGTTTTTT	CASSEGSSAGELFF
.	TRBV3-1	.	TRBJ2-3	TGTGCCAGCAGCCCCGTCCGTGGCGGGGAGGCAGATACGCAGTATTTT	CASSPVRGGEADTQYF
.	TRBV11-1	.	TRBJ2-1	TGTGCCAGCAGCTTACGGCAGGGCCTTATGGAGCAGTTCTTC	CASSLRQGLMEQFF
.	TRBV5-6	.	TRBJ1-1	TGTGCCAGCAGCTCGGGACCGTTCAGCTGGACTGAAGCTTTCTTT	CASSSGPFSWTEAFF
.	TRBV6-5	.	TRBJ2-5	TGTGCCAGCAGTCCACTAGCCGGGGACCTTGAGACCCAGTACTTC	CASSPLAGDLETQYF
.	TRBV7-9	.	TRBJ1-1	TGTGCCAGCAGCACATCACGGGACCCCCTAATCGTAGCTTTCTTT	CASSTSRDPLIVAFF